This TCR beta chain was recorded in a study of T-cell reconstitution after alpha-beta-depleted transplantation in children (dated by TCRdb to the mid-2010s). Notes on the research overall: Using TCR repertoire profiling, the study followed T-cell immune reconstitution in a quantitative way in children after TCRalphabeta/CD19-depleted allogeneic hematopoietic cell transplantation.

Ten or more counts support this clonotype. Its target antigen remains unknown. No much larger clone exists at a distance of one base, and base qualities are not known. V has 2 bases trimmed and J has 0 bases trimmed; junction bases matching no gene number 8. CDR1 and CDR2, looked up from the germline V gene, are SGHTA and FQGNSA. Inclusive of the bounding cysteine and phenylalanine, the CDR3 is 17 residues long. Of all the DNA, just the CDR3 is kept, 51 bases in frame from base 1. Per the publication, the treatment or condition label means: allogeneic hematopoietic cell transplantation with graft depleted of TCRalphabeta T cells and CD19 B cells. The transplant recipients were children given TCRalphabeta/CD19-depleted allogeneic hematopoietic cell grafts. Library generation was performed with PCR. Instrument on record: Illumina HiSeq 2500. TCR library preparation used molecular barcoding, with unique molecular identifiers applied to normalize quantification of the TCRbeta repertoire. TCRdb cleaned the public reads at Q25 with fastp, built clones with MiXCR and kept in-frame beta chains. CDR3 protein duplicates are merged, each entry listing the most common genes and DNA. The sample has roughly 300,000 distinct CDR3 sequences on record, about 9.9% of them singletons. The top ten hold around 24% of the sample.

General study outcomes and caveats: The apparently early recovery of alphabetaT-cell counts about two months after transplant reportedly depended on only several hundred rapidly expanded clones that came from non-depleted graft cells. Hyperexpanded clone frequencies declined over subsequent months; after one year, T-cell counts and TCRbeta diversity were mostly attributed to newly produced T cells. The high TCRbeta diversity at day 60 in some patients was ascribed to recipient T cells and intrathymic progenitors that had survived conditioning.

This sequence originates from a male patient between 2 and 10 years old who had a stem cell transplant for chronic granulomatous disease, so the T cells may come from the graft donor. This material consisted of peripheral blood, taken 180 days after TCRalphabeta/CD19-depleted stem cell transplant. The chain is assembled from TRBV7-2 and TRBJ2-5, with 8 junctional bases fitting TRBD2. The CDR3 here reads CASSLPRRAGDQETQYF. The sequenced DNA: TGTGCCAGCAGCTTACCCCGGAGAGCGGGGGACCAAGAGACCCAGTACTTC.